The following is a TCR beta chain sequence with its context. The target antigen is unknown. The data derive from a study of identical twins. General study results and limits: Insertion counts were lower in abundant cord blood beta clonotypes, a trend that memory repertoires did not show. Conclusions came from cross-sectional statistical analysis, not from following the same donors.

TCRdb called the 5' RACE reads again in MiXCR, with one record for every CDR3 protein. Of 500,000 to 650,000 distinct CDR3 sequences listed, 7.1% are singletons. This same sample was also taken into another study, of yellow fever vaccine responses in identical twins. As that report states: Reportedly, twins showed a vaccine T cell response that looked partly convergent and partly personalized.

The source of this sequence is a woman between 18 and 29 years old in good health. The specimen was PBMCs.

The chain's CDR3 is CASKIKDGPYVLTF. The DNA for the CDR3 is TGTGCCAGCAAGATAAAGGACGGGCCCTACGTCCTGACTTTC. The rearrangement uses TRBV6-4 and TRBJ2-6; no reliable D call. V was trimmed by 7 bases and J by 11 bases, leaving 18 bases between them. Germline values: CDR1 MRHNA, CDR2 SNTAGT. CDR3 length: 14 residues.